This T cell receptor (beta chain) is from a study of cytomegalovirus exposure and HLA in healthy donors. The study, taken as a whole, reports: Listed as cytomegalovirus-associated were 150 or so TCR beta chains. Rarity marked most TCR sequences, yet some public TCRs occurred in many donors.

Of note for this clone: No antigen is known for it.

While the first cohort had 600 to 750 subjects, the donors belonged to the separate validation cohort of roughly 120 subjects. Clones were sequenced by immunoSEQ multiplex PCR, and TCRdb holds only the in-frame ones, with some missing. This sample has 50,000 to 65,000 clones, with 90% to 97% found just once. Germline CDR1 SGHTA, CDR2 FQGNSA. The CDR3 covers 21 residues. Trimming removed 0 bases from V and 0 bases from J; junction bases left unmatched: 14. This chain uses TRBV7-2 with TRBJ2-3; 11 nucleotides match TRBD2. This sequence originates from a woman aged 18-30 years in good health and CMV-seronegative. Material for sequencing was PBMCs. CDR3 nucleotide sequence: TGTGCCAGCAGCTTAGCCCCCCCCACTAGCGGGGGAGTTCTTAGCACAGATACGCAGTATTTT. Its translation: CASSLAPPTSGGVLSTDTQYF.